Here is one T cell receptor (beta chain) with its context. Its antigen is unidentified. CDR3 size: 15 residues. V shed 6 bases and J shed 1 base, with 16 bases lying between them. Germline V gene sequence: CDR1 SNHLY, CDR2 FYNNEI. Genomic DNA of every subset was divided equally among multiple immunoSEQ plates. Using roughly 200 ng DNA, some 30,000 T cell genomes, the sorted-subset replicate PCRs were run. Original analysis: From ImmunoSEQ came sequences covering only the junction and carrying no quality scores, so filtering differed. The method was immunoSEQ multiplex PCR; TCRdb's version includes in-frame clones alone and lacks a portion of them. That table furnishes V, J and clone size, whereas the DNA furnished D and trimming. The sample has hundreds of thousands of clones, 85% to 95% seen once; the top ten hold about 0.11%. The sample is drawn from a study of shared clonotypes between healthy human individuals.

Study-level findings and limits: In the sorted subsets, rarefaction showed sequencing was incomplete despite large depth.

Naive CD8 cells lacked CD45RO, underwent positive selection for CCR7 and left out terminally differentiated effector memory CD45RA+ cells. The chain employs TRBV2 and TRBJ2-7, with D maybe TRBD2 (5 bases). The sequence came from a woman younger than 45 in good health. The material sequenced was naive CD8+ T cells sorted from blood. The CDR3 nucleotides are TGTGCCAGCAGGAAACTAGATCCCATGTCCTACGAGCAGTACTTC. Protein: CASRKLDPMSYEQYF.